The clone carrying this T cell receptor (beta chain) was observed once. With random hexamers, about 0.5 to 1 ug RNA was reverse transcribed. An immunoSEQ multiplex PCR generated amplified TCR beta CDR3 products spanning 54 Vbeta and 13 Jbeta. TCRdb itself ran the immunoSEQ multiplex PCR reads through MiXCR, one entry per CDR3 protein. The data contain 160,000 or so distinct CDR3 sequences, approximately 94% of them seen just once; the ten biggest clones take up 0.12%. The sample comes from a study of CD8 T cells in Susac syndrome. The length of the CDR3 is 15 residues. After removal of 4 bases from V and 5 bases from J, the junction contained 9 bases not matched to a gene. Germline assignment: CDR1 SGHVS and CDR2 FQNEAQ.

The gene calls are TRBV7-8 and TRBJ2-3; 7 bases are shared with TRBD1. What was sequenced was CD4+ T cells from PBMCs. This sequence was found in a human donor with Susac syndrome. In nucleotides, the CDR3 is TGTGCCAGCAGCTGGCAGACAGGGAAGGAAGATACGCAGTATTTT. Amino acids: CASSWQTGKEDTQYF.